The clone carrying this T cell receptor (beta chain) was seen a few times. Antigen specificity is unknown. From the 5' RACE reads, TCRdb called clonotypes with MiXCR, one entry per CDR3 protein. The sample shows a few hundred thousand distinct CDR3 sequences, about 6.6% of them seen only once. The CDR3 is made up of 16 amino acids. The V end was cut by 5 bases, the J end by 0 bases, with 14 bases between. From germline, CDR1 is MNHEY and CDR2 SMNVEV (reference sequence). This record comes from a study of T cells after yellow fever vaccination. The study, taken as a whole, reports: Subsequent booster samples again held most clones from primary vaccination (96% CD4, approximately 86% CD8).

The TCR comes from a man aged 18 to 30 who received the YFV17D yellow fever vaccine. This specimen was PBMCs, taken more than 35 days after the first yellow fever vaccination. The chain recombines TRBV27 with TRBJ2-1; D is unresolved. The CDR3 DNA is TGTGCCAGCAGTCGAACAATCCGGAGCTCCTACAATGAGCAGTTCTTC. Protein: CASSRTIRSSYNEQFF.